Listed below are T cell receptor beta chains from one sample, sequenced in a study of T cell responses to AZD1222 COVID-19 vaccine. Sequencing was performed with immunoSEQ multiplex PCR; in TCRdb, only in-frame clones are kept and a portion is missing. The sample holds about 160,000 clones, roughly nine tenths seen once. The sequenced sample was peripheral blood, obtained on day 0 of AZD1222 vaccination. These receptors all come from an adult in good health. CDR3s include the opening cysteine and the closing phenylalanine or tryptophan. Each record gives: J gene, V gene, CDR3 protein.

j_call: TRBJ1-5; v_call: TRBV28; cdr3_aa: CASSLRGRLQPQHF
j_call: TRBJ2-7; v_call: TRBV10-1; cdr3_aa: CASSVAGRESYEQYF
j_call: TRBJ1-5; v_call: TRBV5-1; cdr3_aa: CASSSGTDENQPQHF
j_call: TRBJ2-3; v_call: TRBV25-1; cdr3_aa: CASSDGWTSGFTDTQYF
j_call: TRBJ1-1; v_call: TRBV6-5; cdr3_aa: CASSRDTREAFF
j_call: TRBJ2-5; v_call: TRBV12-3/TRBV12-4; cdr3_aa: CASSPRGETQYF
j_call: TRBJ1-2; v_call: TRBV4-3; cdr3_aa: CASSQDIDRNYGYTF
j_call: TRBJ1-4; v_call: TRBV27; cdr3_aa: CASSRRRNEKLFF
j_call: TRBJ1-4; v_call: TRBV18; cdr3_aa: CASSPTLGGPGEKLFF
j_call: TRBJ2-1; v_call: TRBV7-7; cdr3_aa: CASSLDNEQFF
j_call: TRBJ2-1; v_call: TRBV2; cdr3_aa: CASSGPSYNEQFF
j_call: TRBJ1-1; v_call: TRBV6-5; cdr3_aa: CASSRVNTEAFF
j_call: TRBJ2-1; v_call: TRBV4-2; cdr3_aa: CASSPRAGGDYNEQFF
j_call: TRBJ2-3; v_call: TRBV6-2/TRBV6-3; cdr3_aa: CASSLTDTQYF
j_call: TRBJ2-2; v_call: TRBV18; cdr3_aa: CASSPLLGENTGELFF
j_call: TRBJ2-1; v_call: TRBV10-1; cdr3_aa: CASRQGLAGASEQFF
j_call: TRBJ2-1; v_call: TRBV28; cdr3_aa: CASLSGSYNEQFF
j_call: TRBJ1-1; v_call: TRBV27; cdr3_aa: CASSFRQANTEAFF
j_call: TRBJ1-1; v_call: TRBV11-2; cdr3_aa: CASSLGRANTEAFF
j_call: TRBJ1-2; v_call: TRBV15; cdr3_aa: CAPHGDRNYGYTF
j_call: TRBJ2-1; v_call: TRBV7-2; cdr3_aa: CASSYSGTAYNEQFF
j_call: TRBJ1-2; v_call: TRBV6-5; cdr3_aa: CASSYSLRESRRGYTF
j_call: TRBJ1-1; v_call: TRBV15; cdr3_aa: CATSRDGTANFEAFF
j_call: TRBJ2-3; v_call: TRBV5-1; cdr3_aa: CASSRTSGGNTDTQYF
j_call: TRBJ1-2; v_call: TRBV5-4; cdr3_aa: CASSSGTDYGYTF
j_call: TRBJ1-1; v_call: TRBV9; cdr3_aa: CASSVDDRQGGQEAFF
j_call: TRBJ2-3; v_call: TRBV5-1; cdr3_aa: CASSVGRDRITDTQYF
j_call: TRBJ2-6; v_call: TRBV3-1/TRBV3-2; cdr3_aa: CASSQRDGPSGANVLTF
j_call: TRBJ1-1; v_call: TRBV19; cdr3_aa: CASSMGGSTEAFF
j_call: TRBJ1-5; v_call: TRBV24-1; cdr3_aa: CATSDLQSCWGCNQPQHF
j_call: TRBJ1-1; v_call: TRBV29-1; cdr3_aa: CSVVRQLNTEAFF
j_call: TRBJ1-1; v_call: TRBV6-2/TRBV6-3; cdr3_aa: CASSTPSRSALNTEAFF
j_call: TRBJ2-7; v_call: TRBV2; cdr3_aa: CASSPPYEQYF
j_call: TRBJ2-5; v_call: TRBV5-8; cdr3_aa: CASSLGGTESETQYF
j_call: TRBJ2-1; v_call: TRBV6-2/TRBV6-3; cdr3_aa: CASSYSSTTNEQFF
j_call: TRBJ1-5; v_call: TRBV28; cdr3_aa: CASSTGSNQPQHF
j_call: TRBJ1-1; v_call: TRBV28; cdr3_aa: CASSLFIGRAPNTEAFF
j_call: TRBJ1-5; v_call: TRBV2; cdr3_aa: CASSEGSEYSNQPQHF
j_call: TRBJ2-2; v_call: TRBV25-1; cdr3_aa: CASSESAGPNTGELFF
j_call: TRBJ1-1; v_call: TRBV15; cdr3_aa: CATSRERTGDFKTFF
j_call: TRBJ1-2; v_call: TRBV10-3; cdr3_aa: CAVGTAGLGYGYTF
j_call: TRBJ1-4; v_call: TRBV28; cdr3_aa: CASSLRVREEKLFF
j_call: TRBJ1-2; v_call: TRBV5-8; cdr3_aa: CASSLGTVYGYTF
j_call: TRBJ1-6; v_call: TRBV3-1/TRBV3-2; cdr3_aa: CASSQYGTGQSSPLHF
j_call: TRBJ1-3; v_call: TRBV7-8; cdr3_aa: CASSLRGSGNTIYF
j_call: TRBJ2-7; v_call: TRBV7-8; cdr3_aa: CASSLRQGISEQYF
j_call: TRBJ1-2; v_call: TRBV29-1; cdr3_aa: CSVGDRGIIYGYTF
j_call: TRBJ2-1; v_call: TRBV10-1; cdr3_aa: CASSPSGSPPGEQFF
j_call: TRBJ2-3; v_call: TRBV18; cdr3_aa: CASSPTPLGGDTDTQYF
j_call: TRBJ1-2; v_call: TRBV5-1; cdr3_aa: CASSLLSGQQGGYTF
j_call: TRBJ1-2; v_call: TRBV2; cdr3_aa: CASLPGQGATGYTF
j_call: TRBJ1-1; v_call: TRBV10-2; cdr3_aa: CATRILGKGNTEAFF
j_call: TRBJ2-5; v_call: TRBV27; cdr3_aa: CASRPRTGQETQYF
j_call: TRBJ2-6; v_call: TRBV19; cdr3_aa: CASKSRGTGGAGANVLTF
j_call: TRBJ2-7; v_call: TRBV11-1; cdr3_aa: CASSPGTNPYEQYF
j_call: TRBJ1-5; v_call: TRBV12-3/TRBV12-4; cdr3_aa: CASQSYSNQPQHF
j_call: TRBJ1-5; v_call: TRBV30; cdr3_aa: CAWSVFPGPQHF
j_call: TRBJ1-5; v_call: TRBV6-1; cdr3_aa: CASSEAFDQPQHF
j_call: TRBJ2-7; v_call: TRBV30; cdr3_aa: CAWSGQGNPYF
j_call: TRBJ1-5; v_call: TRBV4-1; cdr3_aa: CASSQEEGVRSQPQHF